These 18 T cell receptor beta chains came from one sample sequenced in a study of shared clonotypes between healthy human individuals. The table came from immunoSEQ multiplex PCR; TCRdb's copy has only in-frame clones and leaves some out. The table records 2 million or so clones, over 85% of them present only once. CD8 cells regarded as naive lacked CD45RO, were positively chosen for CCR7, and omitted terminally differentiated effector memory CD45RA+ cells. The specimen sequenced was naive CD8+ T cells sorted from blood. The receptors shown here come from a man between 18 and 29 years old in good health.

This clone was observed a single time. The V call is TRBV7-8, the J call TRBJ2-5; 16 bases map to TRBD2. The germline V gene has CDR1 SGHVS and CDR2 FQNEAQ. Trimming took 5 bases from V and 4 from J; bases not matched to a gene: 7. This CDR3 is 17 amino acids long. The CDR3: CASSPGLAGGIGETQYF. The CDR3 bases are TGTGCCAGCAGCCCGGGACTAGCGGGGGGGATCGGAGAGACCCAGTACTTC.

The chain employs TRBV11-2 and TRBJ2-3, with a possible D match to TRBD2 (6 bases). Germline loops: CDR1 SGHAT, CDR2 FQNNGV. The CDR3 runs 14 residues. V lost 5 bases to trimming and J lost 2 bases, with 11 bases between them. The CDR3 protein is CASSTGLFTDTQYF. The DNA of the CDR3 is TGTGCCAGCAGCACTGGACTATTCACAGATACGCAGTATTTT.

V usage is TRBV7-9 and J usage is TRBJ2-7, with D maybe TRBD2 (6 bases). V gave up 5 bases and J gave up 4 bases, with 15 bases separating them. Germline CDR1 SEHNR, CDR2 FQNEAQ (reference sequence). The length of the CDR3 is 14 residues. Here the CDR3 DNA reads TGTGCCAGCAGCATCCGGGACCGGGAGTACGAGCAGTACTTC. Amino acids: CASSIRDREYEQYF.

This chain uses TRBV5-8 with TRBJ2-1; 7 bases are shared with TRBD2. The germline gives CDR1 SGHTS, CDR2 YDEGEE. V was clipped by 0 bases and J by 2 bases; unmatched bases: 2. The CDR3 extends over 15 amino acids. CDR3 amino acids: CASSLAAGAYNEQFF. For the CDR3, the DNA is TGTGCCAGCAGCTTGGCCGCGGGAGCCTACAATGAGCAGTTCTTC.

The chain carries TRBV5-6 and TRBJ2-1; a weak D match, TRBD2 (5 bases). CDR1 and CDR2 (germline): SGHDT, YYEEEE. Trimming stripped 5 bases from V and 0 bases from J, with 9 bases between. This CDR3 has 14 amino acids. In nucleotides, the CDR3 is TGTGCCAGCAGTATAGGGAGCTCCTACAATGAGCAGTTCTTC. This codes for CASSIGSSYNEQFF.

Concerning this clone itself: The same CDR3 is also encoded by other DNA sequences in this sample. The CDR3 bases are TGTGCCAGCAGTGGGGATACGCAGTATTTT. Amino acids: CASSGDTQYF. The V call is TRBV5-4, the J call TRBJ2-3; unclear D gene. The CDR3 loop spans 10 amino acids. Germline assignment: CDR1 SGHNT and CDR2 YYREEE (reference sequence). Trimming pared 5 bases from V and 6 bases from J, leaving 4 bases between.

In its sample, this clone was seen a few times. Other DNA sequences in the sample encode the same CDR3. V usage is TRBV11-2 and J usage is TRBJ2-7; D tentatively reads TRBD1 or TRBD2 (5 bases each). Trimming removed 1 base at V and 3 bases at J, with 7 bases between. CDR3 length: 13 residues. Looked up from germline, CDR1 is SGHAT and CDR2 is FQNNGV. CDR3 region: CASSLVGDYEQYF. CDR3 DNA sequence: TGTGCCAGCAGCTTAGTGGGGGACTACGAGCAGTACTTC.

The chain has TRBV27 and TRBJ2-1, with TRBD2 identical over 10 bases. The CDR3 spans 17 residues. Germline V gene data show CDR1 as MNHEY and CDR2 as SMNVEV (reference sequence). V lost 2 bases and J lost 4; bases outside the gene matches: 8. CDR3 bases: TGTGCCAGCAGTTTACTAGCGGGGGTGGCGGGTTACAATGAGCAGTTCTTC. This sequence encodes CASSLLAGVAGYNEQFF.

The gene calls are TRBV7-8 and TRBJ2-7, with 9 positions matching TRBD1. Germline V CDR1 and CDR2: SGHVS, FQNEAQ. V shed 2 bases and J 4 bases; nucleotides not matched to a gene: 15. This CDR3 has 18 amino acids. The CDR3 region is CASSLRSGAGQGLYEQYF. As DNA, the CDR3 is TGTGCCAGCAGCTTAAGATCGGGTGCGGGACAGGGACTTTACGAGCAGTACTTC. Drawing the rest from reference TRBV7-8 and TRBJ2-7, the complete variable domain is GAGVSQSPRYKVAKRGQDVALRCDPISGHVSLFWYQQALGQGPEFLTYFQNEAQLDKSGLPSDRFFAERPEGSVSTLKIQRTQQEDSAVYLCASSLRSGAGQGLYEQYFGPGTRLTVT.

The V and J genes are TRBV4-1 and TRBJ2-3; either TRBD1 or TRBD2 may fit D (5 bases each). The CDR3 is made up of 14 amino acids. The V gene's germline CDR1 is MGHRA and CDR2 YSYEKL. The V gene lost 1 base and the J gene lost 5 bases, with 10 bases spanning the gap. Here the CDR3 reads CASSQGGVGDTQYF. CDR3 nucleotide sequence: TGCGCCAGCAGCCAAGGAGGGGTAGGAGATACGCAGTATTTT.

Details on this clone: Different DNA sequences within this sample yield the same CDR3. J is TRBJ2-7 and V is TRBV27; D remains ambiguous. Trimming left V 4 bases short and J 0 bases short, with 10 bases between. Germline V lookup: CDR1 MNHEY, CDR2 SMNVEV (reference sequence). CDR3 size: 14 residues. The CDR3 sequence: CASSSDRSSYEQYF. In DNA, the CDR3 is TGTGCCAGCAGTTCGGACCGAAGCTCCTACGAGCAGTACTTC.

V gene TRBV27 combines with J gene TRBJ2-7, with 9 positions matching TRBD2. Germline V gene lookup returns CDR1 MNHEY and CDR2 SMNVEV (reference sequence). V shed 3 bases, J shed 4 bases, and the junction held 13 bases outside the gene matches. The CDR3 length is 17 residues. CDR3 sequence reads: CASSFVQREAFGYEQYF. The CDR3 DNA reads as TGTGCCAGCAGTTTTGTCCAGCGGGAGGCTTTTGGGTACGAGCAGTACTTC.

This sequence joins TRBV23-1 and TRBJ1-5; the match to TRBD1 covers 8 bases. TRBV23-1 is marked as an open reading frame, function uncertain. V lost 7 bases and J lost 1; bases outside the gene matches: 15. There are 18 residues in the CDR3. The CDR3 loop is CASTPGGAGRLSNQPQHF. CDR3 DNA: TGCGCCAGCACTCCAGGGGGCGCAGGCAGGTTGAGCAATCAGCCCCAGCATTTT.

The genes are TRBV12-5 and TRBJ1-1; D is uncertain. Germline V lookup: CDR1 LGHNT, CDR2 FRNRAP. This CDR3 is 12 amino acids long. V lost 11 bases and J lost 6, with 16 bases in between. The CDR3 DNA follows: TGTGCTTGTACATGGGGAAGCGCTGAAGCTTTCTTT. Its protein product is CACTWGSAEAFF.

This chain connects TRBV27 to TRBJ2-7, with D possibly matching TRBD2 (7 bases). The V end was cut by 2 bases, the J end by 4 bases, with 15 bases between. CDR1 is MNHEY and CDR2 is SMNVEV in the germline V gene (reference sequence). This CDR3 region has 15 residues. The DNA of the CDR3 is TGTGCCAGCAGTTTAAGGGCGGGGGCCCAGTACGAGCAGTACTTC. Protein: CASSLRAGAQYEQYF.

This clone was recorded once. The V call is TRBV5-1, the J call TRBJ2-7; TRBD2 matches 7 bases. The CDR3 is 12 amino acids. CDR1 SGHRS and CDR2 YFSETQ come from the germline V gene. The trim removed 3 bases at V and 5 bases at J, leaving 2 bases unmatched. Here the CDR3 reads CASSSSGDEQYF. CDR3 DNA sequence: TGCGCCAGCAGCTCAAGCGGGGACGAGCAGTACTTC. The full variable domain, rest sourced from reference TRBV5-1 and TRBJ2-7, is KAGVTQTPRYLIKTRGQQVTLSCSPISGHRSVSWYQQTPGQGLQFLFEYFSETQRNKGNFPGRFSGRQFSNSRSEMNVSTLELGDSALYLCASSSSGDEQYFGPGTRLTVT.

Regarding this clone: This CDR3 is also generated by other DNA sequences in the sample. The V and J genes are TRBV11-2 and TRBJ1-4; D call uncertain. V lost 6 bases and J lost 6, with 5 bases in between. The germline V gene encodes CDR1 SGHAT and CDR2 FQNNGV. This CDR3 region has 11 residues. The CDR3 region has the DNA TGTGCCAGCAGTTTGGATGAAAAACTGTTTTTT. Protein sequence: CASSLDEKLFF.

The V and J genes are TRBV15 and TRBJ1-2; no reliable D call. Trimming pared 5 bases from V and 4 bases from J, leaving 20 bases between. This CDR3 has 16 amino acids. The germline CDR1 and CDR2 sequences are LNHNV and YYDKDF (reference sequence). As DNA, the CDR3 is TGTGCCACCAGCCCCCTCGGCCTCCACCTAACCTATGGCTACACCTTC. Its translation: CATSPLGLHLTYGYTF.